One and the same sample provided the 17 T cell receptor beta chains below, sequenced in a study of blood T cell repertoires in COVID-19. Only in-frame clones appear in the TCRdb table, and some are missing; sequencing was by immunoSEQ multiplex PCR. Of a few hundred thousand clones in the sample, about four fifths were seen once. Sample: peripheral blood. Every receptor here comes from a woman under 30 with acute or convalescent COVID-19.

For the CDR3, the DNA is TGTGCCAGCAGTTACGGGGCGGCTGAGCAGTTCTTC. Amino acids: CASSYGAAEQFF. The rearrangement uses TRBV6-5 and TRBJ2-1; tentatively, D is TRBD1 (5 bases). V was pared by 2 bases and J by 9 bases, with 8 bases between. Germline V gene sequence: CDR1 MNHEY, CDR2 SVGAGI. The CDR3 sequence is 12 residues long.

The chain joins TRBV7-9 to TRBJ2-7; D is possibly TRBD2 (5 bases). This CDR3 contains 14 residues. V shed 0 bases and J shed 4 bases, with 10 bases lying between them. CDR1 is SEHNR, CDR2 FQNEAQ, per germline (reference sequence). The CDR3: CASSLAGSGYEQYF. The CDR3 DNA reads as TGTGCCAGCAGCTTAGCCGGATCGGGATACGAGCAGTACTTC.

The J gene is TRBJ1-5, the V gene TRBV13; TRBD1 agrees at 9 bases. The CDR3 runs to 16 residues. Germline V gives CDR1 PRHDT, CDR2 FYEKMQ (reference sequence). The trim removed 3 bases at V and 4 bases at J, leaving 7 bases unmatched. Here the CDR3 DNA reads TGTGCCAGCAGCTTGGACAGGGGTTTCGGGAATCAGCCCCAGCATTTT. Its protein product is CASSLDRGFGNQPQHF.

The V and J genes are TRBV27 and TRBJ1-6; possible D gene TRBD1, 6 bases. The CDR3 is 17 residues long. Trimming pared 2 bases from V and 5 bases from J, leaving 16 bases between. Germline V gene data show CDR1 as MNHEY and CDR2 as SMNVEV (reference sequence). In DNA form, the CDR3 reads TGTGCCAGCAGTTTAGGGGGGGCGAAGTCCAATAATTCACCCCTCCACTTT. This codes for CASSLGGAKSNNSPLHF.

The chain links TRBV7-9 to TRBJ2-7; TRBD2 matches 10 bases. With 5 bases clipped from V and 5 bases from J, the junction kept 6 bases outside the gene matches. The CDR3 has 14 amino acids. Germline V gene lookup returns CDR1 SEHNR and CDR2 FQNEAQ (reference sequence). The CDR3 here is CASSKGLAIDEQYF. CDR3 bases: TGTGCCAGCAGCAAGGGACTAGCGATCGACGAGCAGTACTTC.

V usage is TRBV6-5 and J usage is TRBJ1-1; tentatively, D is TRBD1 (6 bases). Germline CDR1 reads MNHEY; CDR2 reads SVGAGI. V dropped 7 bases and J dropped 1 base, with 16 bases sitting between them. CDR3 size: 15 residues. CDR3 DNA: TGTGCCAGCATCCGCACCGGGACACGGAACACTGAAGCTTTCTTT. Translating gives CASIRTGTRNTEAFF.

The chain is built from TRBV29-1 and TRBJ2-4, with a weak D call TRBD2 (7 bases). CDR3 length equals 14 residues. The V end lost 4 bases, the J end lost 3 bases, and 13 bases lay between the germline ends. Germline lookup yields CDR1 SQVTM and CDR2 ANQGSEA. In DNA form, the CDR3 reads TGCAGCGTTGTTCGGGGGGCGGACAAAAACATTCAGTACTTC. Protein: CSVVRGADKNIQYF.

The V call is TRBV6-2 or TRBV6-3, the J call TRBJ2-3; weak D call: TRBD1 (6 bases). The V gene lost 4 bases and the J gene lost 5 bases, with 13 bases spanning the gap. Germline CDR1 and CDR2: MNHEY and SVGEGT. The CDR3 extends over 14 amino acids. CDR3 region: CASSFTTGKDTQYF. The CDR3 nucleotides read TGTGCCAGCAGTTTCACAACAGGGAAAGATACGCAGTATTTT.

This chain connects TRBV5-8 to TRBJ2-1, with 14 bases aligning to TRBD2. Germline CDR1 reads SGHTS; CDR2 reads YDEGEE. CDR3 length: 17 amino acids. V shed 0 bases, J shed 7 bases, and the junction held 6 bases outside the gene matches. CDR3 coding DNA: TGTGCCAGCAGCTTGGGAAGACTAGCGGGAGGGTTTAATGAGCAGTTCTTC. As protein: CASSLGRLAGGFNEQFF. The variable domain in full, completed from reference TRBV5-8 and TRBJ2-1, reads EAGVTQSPTHLIKTRGQQATLRCSPISGHTSVYWYQQALGLGLQFLLWYDEGEERNRGNFPPRFSGRQFPNYSSELNVNALELEDSALYLCASSLGRLAGGFNEQFFGPGTRLTVL.

In DNA, the CDR3 is TGCGCCAGCAGCCCCGGACAGGGGCGTGAGACCCAGTACTTC. It encodes CASSPGQGRETQYF. The chain uses TRBV5-1 and TRBJ2-5; 9 bases match TRBD1. This CDR3 comprises 14 residues. With V trimmed by 4 bases and J by 5 bases, 6 bases remained unmatched. In germline, CDR1 is SGHRS, CDR2 YFSETQ. The whole variable domain, remainder taken from reference TRBV5-1 and TRBJ2-5, is KAGVTQTPRYLIKTRGQQVTLSCSPISGHRSVSWYQQTPGQGLQFLFEYFSETQRNKGNFPGRFSGRQFSNSRSEMNVSTLELGDSALYLCASSPGQGRETQYFGPGTRLLVL.

This clone appeared a few times. The chain combines TRBV6-5 with TRBJ1-3; TRBD1 aligns across 9 bases. This CDR3 has 14 residues. V lost 6 bases to trimming and J lost 3 bases; unmatched junction nucleotides: 3. Germline loops: CDR1 MNHEY, CDR2 SVGAGI. The CDR3 DNA follows: TGTGCCAGCAGCGGGACAGGGCGTGGAAACACCATATATTTT. This sequence encodes CASSGTGRGNTIYF.

The rearrangement uses TRBV28 and TRBJ2-5; TRBD2 matches at 15 bases. Germline V CDR1 and CDR2: MDHEN, SYDVKM. Trimming at V came to 6 bases and at J to 4 bases, leaving 3 bases not matched to a gene. This CDR3 spans 15 amino acids. The CDR3 region has the DNA TGTGCCAGCAGGGGGGGACTAGCGGGAGGAGAGACCCAGTACTTC. This gives the protein CASRGGLAGGETQYF.

This sequence joins TRBV5-1 and TRBJ2-1; D is perhaps TRBD2 (6 bases). The CDR3 runs 15 residues. Trimming took 4 bases from V and 0 from J, leaving 11 bases between them. Germline assignment: CDR1 SGHRS and CDR2 YFSETQ. CDR3 loop: CASSRIADSYNEQFF. The DNA of the CDR3 is TGCGCCAGCAGCCGAATAGCGGACTCCTACAATGAGCAGTTCTTC.

The chain combines TRBV7-8 with TRBJ1-1, with 8 bases matching TRBD1. The trim removed 3 bases at V and 2 bases at J, leaving 5 bases unmatched. This CDR3 spans 15 amino acids. Germline CDR1 SGHVS, CDR2 FQNEAQ. Written as DNA, the CDR3 is TGTGCCAGCAGCTTGGGGACAGGAGTAAACACTGAAGCTTTCTTT. As protein: CASSLGTGVNTEAFF.

With regard to this clone: Additional DNA sequences in this sample encode the identical CDR3. The chain employs TRBV7-2 and TRBJ1-3, with D perhaps TRBD1 (5 bases). The germline V gene encodes CDR1 SGHTA and CDR2 FQGNSA. This CDR3 is built from 15 residues. V lost 0 bases to trimming and J lost 0 bases, with 6 bases between them. CDR3 coding DNA: TGTGCCAGCAGCTTAGCGGGGGGCTCTGGAAACACCATATATTTT. This codes for CASSLAGGSGNTIYF.

The chain joins TRBV7-2 to TRBJ1-6; 11 positions agree with TRBD1. Germline V CDR1 and CDR2: SGHTA, FQGNSA. V lost 5 bases, J lost 9 bases, and 3 bases stayed unmatched. The CDR3 is 14 amino acids. DNA for the CDR3: TGTGCCAGCAGCATGGGACAGGGGGGTTCACCCCTCCACTTT. This gives the protein CASSMGQGGSPLHF.

The chain has TRBV6-2 or TRBV6-3 and TRBJ1-1, with 7 nucleotides matching TRBD1. V lost 3 bases and J lost 4; bases outside the gene matches: 8. The CDR3 contains 15 residues. Per germline, CDR1 MNHEY and CDR2 SVGEGT. The CDR3 loop reads CASSYRGPLGTEAFF. CDR3 sequence (DNA): TGTGCCAGCAGTTATAGGGGGCCCCTGGGCACTGAAGCTTTCTTT.